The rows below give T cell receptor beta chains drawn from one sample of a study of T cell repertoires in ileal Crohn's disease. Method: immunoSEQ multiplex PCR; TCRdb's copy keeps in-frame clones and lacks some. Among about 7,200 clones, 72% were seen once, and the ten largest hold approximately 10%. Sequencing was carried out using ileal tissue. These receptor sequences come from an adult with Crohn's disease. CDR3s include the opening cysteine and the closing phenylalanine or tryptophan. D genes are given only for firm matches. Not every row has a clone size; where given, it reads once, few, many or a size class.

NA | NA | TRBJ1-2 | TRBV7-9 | TGTGCCAGCAGCCGTGGGGGGGGCGGTGGCTACACCTTC | CASSRGGGGGYTF
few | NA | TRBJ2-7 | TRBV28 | TGTGCCAGCAGACGAGACAGCTACGAGCAGTACTTC | CASRRDSYEQYF
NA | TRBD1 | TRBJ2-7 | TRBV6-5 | TGTGCCAGCAGTTCGCCTGGACAGGCGACCTCCTACGAGCAGTACTTC | CASSSPGQATSYEQYF
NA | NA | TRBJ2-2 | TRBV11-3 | TGTGCCAGCAGTCGTACCGGGGAGCTGTTTTTT | CASSRTGELFF
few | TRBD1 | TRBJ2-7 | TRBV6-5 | TGTGCCAGCGGGACAGGGCTCAACGAGCAGTACTTC | CASGTGLNEQYF
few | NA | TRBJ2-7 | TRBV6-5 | TGTGCCACCAAGACAGCCCCGAGCTCCTACGAGCAGTACTTC | CATKTAPSSYEQYF
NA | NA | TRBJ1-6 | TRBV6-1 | TGTGCCAGCAGTGAATCGTTGAAGGCCGGGTGGACACCCCTCCACTTT | CASSESLKAGWTPLHF
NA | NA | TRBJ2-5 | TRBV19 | TGTGCCAGTTCCGACCGGGCAGGGTCAAAAGAGACCCAGTACTTC | CASSDRAGSKETQYF
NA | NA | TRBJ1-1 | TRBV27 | TGTGCCAGCAGTTTAGAGGCAGCCACTTTGAACACTGAAGCTTTCTTT | CASSLEAATLNTEAFF
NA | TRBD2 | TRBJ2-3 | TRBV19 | TGTGCCAGTAGTATCCCAAGCGGGGGTAGCACAGATACGCAGTATTTT | CASSIPSGGSTDTQYF
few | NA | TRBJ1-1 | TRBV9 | TGTGCCAGCAGCGTAGAAGCCACCCCCATGAACACTGAAGCTTTCTTT | CASSVEATPMNTEAFF